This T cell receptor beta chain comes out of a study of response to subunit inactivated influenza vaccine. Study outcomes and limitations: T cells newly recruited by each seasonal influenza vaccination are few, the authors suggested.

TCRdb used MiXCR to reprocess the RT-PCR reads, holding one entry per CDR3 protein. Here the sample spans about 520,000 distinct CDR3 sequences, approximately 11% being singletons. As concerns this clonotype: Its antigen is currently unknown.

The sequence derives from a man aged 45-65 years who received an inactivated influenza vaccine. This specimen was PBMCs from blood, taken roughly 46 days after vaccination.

The CDR3 is CATSDPDRRGYTF. The DNA for the CDR3 is TGTGCCACCAGTGACCCGGACAGGCGGGGCTACACCTTC. The chain carries TRBV24-1 and TRBJ1-2, with 7 bases matching TRBD1. After removal of 4 bases from V and 8 bases from J, the junction contained 6 bases not matched to a gene. Germline V CDR1 and CDR2: KGHDR, SFDVKD. The CDR3 runs 13 residues.